The clone carrying this T cell receptor (beta chain) was seen many times. No antigen is known for it. The entry originates in a study of T-cell reconstitution after alpha-beta-depleted transplantation in children. Study-level findings and limits: Where alpha-beta T cells came from about two months after transplant was reportedly several hundred expanded graft clones. Newly produced T cells mostly accounted for T-cell counts and diversity one year post-transplant. Day-60 TCRbeta diversity that was high in some patients was derived from surviving recipient T cells and thymic progenitors.

CDR3 length: 15 amino acids. CDR1 and CDR2 from the germline V gene are SGHDN and FVKESK. The V and J ends lost 2 bases and 1 base respectively, with 11 bases between them. Unique molecular identifiers featured in how the TCRbeta library was prepared. TCRdb reanalysed the PCR reads using MiXCR and keeps one entry per CDR3 protein. Of some 16,000 distinct CDR3 sequences listed, 4.5% to 6.5% were seen once; the top ten hold roughly 7.1%. The V call is TRBV14, the J call TRBJ2-5; TRBD2 is a possible D gene (6 bases). The sequence was obtained from a boy between 10 and 17 years old with acute lymphoblastic leukemia, due to receive a stem cell transplant. The sample here was PBMCs, taken before TCRalphabeta/CD19-depleted stem cell transplant. The CDR3 coding sequence is TGTGCCAGCAGCCAATGGGGACTTCTCCAAGAGACCCAGTACTTC. Amino acids: CASSQWGLLQETQYF.